The 5 T cell receptor beta chains in this list originate from one sample, sequenced in a study of T cell responses to AZD1222 COVID-19 vaccine. Produced via immunoSEQ multiplex PCR; TCRdb's table is partial and in-frame only. The table shows 150,000 or so clones, with approximately 90% occurring only once. The source was peripheral blood, collected on day 0 of AZD1222 vaccination. The receptors here all came from an adult in good health.

The chain combines TRBV6-5 with TRBJ1-2; TRBD1 aligns across 7 bases. V was pared by 7 bases and J by 4 bases, with 9 bases of the junction left unmatched. CDR3 length: 14 amino acids. Germline lookup yields CDR1 MNHEY and CDR2 SVGAGI. The CDR3 here is CASTDREETYGYTF. In nucleotides, the CDR3 is TGTGCCAGCACCGACAGGGAGGAGACCTATGGCTACACCTTC.

The J gene is TRBJ1-6, the V gene TRBV6-1; D unresolved. Germline V gives CDR1 MNHNS, CDR2 SASEGT. This CDR3 is built from 13 residues. V lost 2 bases and J 5 bases, leaving 4 bases between the germline ends. CDR3 region: CASSERDNSPLHF. The CDR3 DNA reads as TGTGCCAGCAGTGAACGGGATAATTCACCCCTCCACTTT.

The genes are TRBV7-3 and TRBJ2-5, with a possible D match to TRBD2 (5 bases). The CDR3 contains 13 residues. Trimming cost V 2 bases and J 6 bases, with 10 bases left between them. Germline V gene lookup returns CDR1 SGHTA and CDR2 FQGTGA. The CDR3 loop reads CASSLESGKTQYF. The CDR3 DNA sequence: TGTGCCAGCAGCTTAGAGTCCGGGAAGACCCAGTACTTC.

This chain connects TRBV7-2 to TRBJ2-7; perhaps TRBD2 as D (5 bases). The germline V gene encodes CDR1 SGHTA and CDR2 FQGNSA. The CDR3 covers 13 residues. V lost 1 base and J lost 5, with 9 bases in between. CDR3 sequence reads: CASSLEAEDEQYF. Written as DNA, the CDR3 is TGTGCCAGCAGCTTAGAAGCGGAGGACGAGCAGTACTTC.

This chain joins TRBV19 and TRBJ2-3, with TRBD2 as a possible D gene (5 bases). There are 15 residues in the CDR3. V was clipped by 6 bases and J by 6 bases, with 19 bases between them. The V gene's germline CDR1 is LNHDA and CDR2 SQIVND (reference sequence). The CDR3 loop reads CASRKEVAMKDTQYF. In DNA form, the CDR3 reads TGTGCCAGTAGAAAGGAGGTAGCGATGAAGGATACGCAGTATTTT.